This TCR beta chain originates from a study of blood T cell repertoires in COVID-19. As handled by the study authors: Estimates of nucleated cell counts were drawn from the amplification of reference gene primers. Method: immunoSEQ multiplex PCR; TCRdb's copy keeps in-frame clones and lacks some. V and J calls and clone size are those listed in that table; D and trimming were worked out from the DNA. The sample carries about 83,000 clones, about 86% recorded once. Germline V gene sequence: CDR1 SNHLY, CDR2 FYNNEI. V was clipped by 5 bases and J by 6 bases, with 8 bases between them. The CDR3 totals 12 residues.

The J gene is TRBJ1-5, the V gene TRBV2, with D possibly matching TRBD1 (5 bases). Material: peripheral blood. This sequence was found in a woman older than 75 in a cohort sampled during active or convalescent COVID-19. The CDR3 DNA follows: TGTGCCAGCAGTCGCCAGGGTCAGCCCCAGCATTTT. It translates to CASSRQGQPQHF.